There are many counts of the clone carrying this T cell receptor (beta chain). Antigen unknown. These data come from a study of spatial heterogeneity in lung cancer. The library protocol tagged each TCR cDNA with a unique molecular identifier. TCRdb redid the calling of the 5' RACE reads with MiXCR, one entry per CDR3 protein. The table lists more than 5,000 distinct CDR3 sequences, under 5% of them singletons. The time point is: sample taken at primary tumor resection. From tumor, nontumor lung or frozen PBMC, whole RNA was taken unsorted for sequencing. Study-wide results and limits: Counts that tracked tumor mutation counts were those of expanded intratumoral alpha and beta TCRs.

Germline CDR1 reads LGHNT; CDR2 reads FRNRAP. The CDR3 contains 14 residues. V lost 1 base and J lost 7, with 13 bases in between. The chain joins TRBV12-5 to TRBJ1-2; D is perhaps TRBD1 (5 bases). This TCR was sampled from a female donor with early-stage non-small cell lung cancer. The source was lung tumor tissue, collected at surgery. CDR3 sequence reads: CASGLGRARPGYTF. Written as DNA, the CDR3 is TGTGCTAGTGGTTTGGGCAGGGCGAGACCTGGCTACACCTTC.